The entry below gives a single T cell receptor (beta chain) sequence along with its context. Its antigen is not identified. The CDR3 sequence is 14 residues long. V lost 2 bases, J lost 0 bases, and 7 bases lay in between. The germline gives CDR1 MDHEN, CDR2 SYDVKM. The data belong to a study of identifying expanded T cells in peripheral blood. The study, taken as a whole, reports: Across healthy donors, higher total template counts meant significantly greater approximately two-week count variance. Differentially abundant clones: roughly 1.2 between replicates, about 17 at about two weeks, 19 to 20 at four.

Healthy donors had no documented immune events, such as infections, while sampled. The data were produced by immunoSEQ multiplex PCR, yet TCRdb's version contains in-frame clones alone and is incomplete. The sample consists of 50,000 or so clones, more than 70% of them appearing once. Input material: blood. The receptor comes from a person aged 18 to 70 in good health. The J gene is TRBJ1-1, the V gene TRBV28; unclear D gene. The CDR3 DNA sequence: TGTGCCAGCAGTTTACCGAGCATGAACACTGAAGCTTTCTTT. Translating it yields CASSLPSMNTEAFF.